This T cell receptor beta chain derives from a study of beta chain features in type 1 diabetes. Overall study findings and caveats: When Type 1 diabetes patients were examined, their TCRB CDR3s proved moderately but significantly shorter in all four CD4+ subsets.

The study reverse transcribed the entire isolated RNA, so it sequenced expressed TCRB transcripts. The assay was immunoSEQ multiplex PCR, and TCRdb's table has in-frame clones only and misses some. The sample carries 150,000 to 200,000 clones, roughly 9% recorded once. CDR3 length: 14 amino acids. Per germline, CDR1 SNHLY and CDR2 FYNNEI. V was clipped by 8 bases and J by 3 bases; unmatched bases: 8. This clone was seen only a few times. Its target is unknown. Sample: central memory CD4+ T cells from blood. The sequence was collected from a woman under 40 with type 1 diabetes. This chain connects TRBV2 to TRBJ2-3; 7 nucleotides match TRBD2. The CDR3 bases are TGTGCCAGCGCCGCTAGCGGTTTAACAGATACGCAGTATTTT. Translated: CASAASGLTDTQYF.